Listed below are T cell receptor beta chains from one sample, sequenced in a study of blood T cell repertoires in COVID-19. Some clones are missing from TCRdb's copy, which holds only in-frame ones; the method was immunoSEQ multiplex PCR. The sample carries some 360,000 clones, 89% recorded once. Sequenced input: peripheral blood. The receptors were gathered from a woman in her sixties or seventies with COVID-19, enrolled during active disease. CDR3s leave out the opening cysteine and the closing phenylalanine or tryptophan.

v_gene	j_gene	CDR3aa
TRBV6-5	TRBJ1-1	ASSLRGQGATEAF
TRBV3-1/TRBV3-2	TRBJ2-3	ASSQVGSRGTQY
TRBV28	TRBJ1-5	ASSLRGYQPQH
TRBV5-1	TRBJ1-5	ASSLAPSSGNQPQH
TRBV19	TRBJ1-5	ASNGRGSQPQH
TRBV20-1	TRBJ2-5	SASPPGQEETQY
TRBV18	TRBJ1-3	ASSPLEGQGSGNTIY
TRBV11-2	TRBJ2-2	ASSGTSANTGELF
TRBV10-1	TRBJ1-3	ALRSSSGNTIY
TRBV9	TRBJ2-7	ASSVVSSGPSNQY
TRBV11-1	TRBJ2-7	ASSWTSGGDYEQY
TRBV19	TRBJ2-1	ASTPRRAENNEQF
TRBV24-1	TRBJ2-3	ATSGVASDTQY
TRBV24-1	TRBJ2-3	ATSDGGTDHTQY
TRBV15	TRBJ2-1	ATSRGTFNEQF
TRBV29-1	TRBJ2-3	SGTVGDTQY
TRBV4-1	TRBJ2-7	ASSQDARSGGLEQY
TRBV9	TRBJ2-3	ASSPGALAGGTDTQY
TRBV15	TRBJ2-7	ATSRVRAGGPAASEQY
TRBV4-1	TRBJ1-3	ASSHLQHSGNTIY
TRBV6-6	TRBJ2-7	ASSSSGGTRGEQY
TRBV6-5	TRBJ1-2	ASSYSTGTADYGYT
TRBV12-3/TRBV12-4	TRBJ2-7	ASSLGETYEQY
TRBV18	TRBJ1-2	ASSPDRIVYGYT
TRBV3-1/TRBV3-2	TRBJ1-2	ASSQVQGRYGYT
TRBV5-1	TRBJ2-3	ASHPGRQRGLDTQY
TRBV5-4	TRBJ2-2	ASSLGQGSLSGELF
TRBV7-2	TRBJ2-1	ASSLGSSAYSYNEQF
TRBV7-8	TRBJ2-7	ASSPSKRGGLRYYSEQY
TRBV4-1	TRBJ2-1	ASSQEGRTGGEQF
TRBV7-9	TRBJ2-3	ASSRTGSTDTQY
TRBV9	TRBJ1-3	ASSVSPLSGNTIY
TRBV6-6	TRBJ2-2	ASSSTENTGELF
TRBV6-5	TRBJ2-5	ASSYGGEETQY
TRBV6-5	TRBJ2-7	ASSTPGYEQY
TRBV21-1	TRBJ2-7	ASSKTTTGGSNYEQY
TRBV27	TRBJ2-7	ASSSRDRGYEQY
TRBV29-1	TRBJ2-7	SVDGGQGLSYEQY
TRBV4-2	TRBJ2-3	ASSQVTLVTGGPTDTQY
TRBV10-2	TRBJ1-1	ASSEQGSTEAF
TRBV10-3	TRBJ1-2	AISEQQGYGYT
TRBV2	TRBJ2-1	ASRASVAGGKNEQF
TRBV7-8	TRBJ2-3	AGGLAGRTDTQY
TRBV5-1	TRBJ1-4	ASSLAATNEKLF
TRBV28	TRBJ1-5	ASSFRGGNSNQPQH
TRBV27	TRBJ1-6	ASRFGTAYNSPLH